This T cell receptor (beta chain) was found in a study of blood T cell repertoires in COVID-19. As for the study in general: Researchers got acute and convalescent COVID-19 samples from the United States, Italy and Spain. PBMCs, B-cell-depleted T cells, or T cells provided the cDNA or gDNA that made up the material.

V lost 2 bases to trimming and J lost 3 bases, with 15 bases between them. This CDR3 has 16 amino acids. The germline gives CDR1 MDHEN, CDR2 SYDVKM. Assay: immunoSEQ multiplex PCR; the TCRdb copy retains only in-frame clones and omits some. The table lists roughly 79,000 clones, roughly nine tenths of them singletons. This sequence originates from a woman aged 80 or over with active or convalescent COVID-19. The sequenced material came from peripheral blood. This chain uses TRBV28 with TRBJ2-3, with a possible D match to TRBD1 (5 bases). The CDR3 sequence: CASSLAQGLGTDTQYF. The CDR3 DNA sequence: TGTGCCAGCAGTTTAGCCCAGGGCTTGGGGACAGATACGCAGTATTTT.